The TCR beta chain under discussion was sequenced for a study of blood T cell repertoires in COVID-19. Looking at the study overall: Sites in the United States, Italy and Spain provided acute and convalescent COVID-19 samples.

CDR1 SGHRS and CDR2 YFSETQ come from the germline V gene. The ends were cut back, 7 bases at V and 1 base at J, with 17 bases in the middle. The CDR3 runs 16 residues. As handled by the study authors: Estimation of nucleated cell counts relied on the amplification of reference gene primers. Sequencing was performed with immunoSEQ multiplex PCR; in TCRdb, only in-frame clones are kept and a portion is missing. That table furnishes V, J and clone size, whereas the DNA furnished D and trimming. This table has about 130,000 clones, around four fifths appearing once. The clonotype was recovered from a man at least 80 years old with acute or convalescent COVID-19. The sample taken for sequencing was peripheral blood. V and J are TRBV5-1 and TRBJ1-4, with D unclear. For the CDR3, the DNA is TGCGCCAGCGCCCAGAGCCCCCCGGGAACTAATGAAAAACTGTTTTTT. Protein sequence: CASAQSPPGTNEKLFF.